Presented here are 2 T cell receptor beta chains from one specimen sequenced in a study of OX40 agonist ivuxolimab in advanced cancers. The receptor library was made with the immunoSEQ multiplex PCR assay. TCRdb obtained this table from immuneACCESS and retained in-frame rearrangements with V and J assigned. These tables miss some clones; where compared with another copy, unresolved V genes account for less than half of the shortfall, and the remainder is unexplained. A total of roughly 74,000 clones appear in this sample, around 92% of them only once. The leading ten clones occupy roughly 9% of the sample. Sequencing was performed on CD4+ or CD8+ T cells sorted from blood, taken in a trial of the OX40 agonist ivuxolimab. The receptor source for this set is an adult with an advanced solid tumor such as melanoma, head and neck, liver or kidney cancer.

The chain employs TRBV9 and TRBJ2-5, with D tentatively TRBD1 (6 bases). Germline loops: CDR1 SGDLS, CDR2 YYNGEE. Trimming cost V 4 bases and J 2 bases, with 12 bases left between them. The CDR3 length is 14 residues. Written as DNA, the CDR3 is TGTGCCAGCAGCCCAAGGGGGTCACAAGAGACCCAGTACTTC. Translating gives CASSPRGSQETQYF.

V usage is TRBV6-5 and J usage is TRBJ2-7; maybe TRBD1 (6 bases). Germline values: CDR1 MNHEY, CDR2 SVGAGI. The CDR3 sequence is 16 residues long. V was trimmed by 0 bases and J by 3 bases, leaving 15 bases between them. The CDR3 is CASSYSLVTGNYEQYF. CDR3 nucleotides: TGTGCCAGCAGTTACTCGCTAGTAACAGGGAACTACGAGCAGTACTTC.